These 5 T cell receptor beta chains were sequenced from one sample in a study of blood T cell repertoires in COVID-19. The method was immunoSEQ multiplex PCR; TCRdb's version includes in-frame clones alone and lacks a portion of them. This table has tens of thousands of clones, 75% to 95% appearing once. The material sequenced was peripheral blood. The receptors were sampled from a man aged 45-65 years with active COVID-19.

The chain combines TRBV6-2 or TRBV6-3 with TRBJ2-7; the match to TRBD2 covers 16 bases. The CDR3 covers 16 residues. With 2 bases clipped from V and 2 bases from J, the junction kept 0 bases outside the gene matches. The germline V gene has CDR1 MNHEY and CDR2 SVGEGT. In nucleotides, the CDR3 is TGTGCCAGCAGTTACGGGACTAGCGGGGGGGCCTACGAGCAGTACTTC. Its protein product is CASSYGTSGGAYEQYF.

V is TRBV7-2 and J is TRBJ2-3, with D perhaps TRBD1 (5 bases). V was pared by 3 bases and J by 3 bases, with 10 bases between. The CDR3 runs 14 residues. CDR1 and CDR2 (germline): SGHTA, FQGNSA. The CDR3 coding sequence is TGTGCCAGCAGCTTCTTCCAGGGAACAGATACGCAGTATTTT. Protein product: CASSFFQGTDTQYF.

The chain employs TRBV5-1 and TRBJ2-7, with a possible D match to TRBD2 (6 bases). V lost 0 bases, J lost 0 bases, and 10 bases lay in between. Germline V gives CDR1 SGHRS, CDR2 YFSETQ. CDR3 length: 15 residues. The CDR3 DNA reads as TGCGCCAGCAGCTTGGGGGACTGGAGCTCCTACGAGCAGTACTTC. Translating it yields CASSLGDWSSYEQYF.

The chain joins TRBV18 to TRBJ1-1, with D possibly matching TRBD1 (6 bases). The CDR3 length is 16 residues. Trimming shortened V by 2 bases and J by 5 bases, and 18 bases separated the two germline ends. The germline V gene encodes CDR1 KGHSH and CDR2 LQKENI. For the CDR3, the DNA is TGTGCCAGCTCACCAGGAACCACCAGGGGTGGAACTGAAGCTTTCTTT. Amino acids: CASSPGTTRGGTEAFF.

The chain combines TRBV30 with TRBJ2-7; 10 bases align to TRBD2. Germline lookup yields CDR1 GTSNPN and CDR2 SVGIG (reference sequence). With 3 bases clipped from V and 3 bases from J, the junction kept 2 bases outside the gene matches. There are 13 residues in the CDR3. The CDR3 loop is CAWRASGSYEQYF. As DNA, the CDR3 is TGTGCCTGGAGGGCTAGCGGGAGCTACGAGCAGTACTTC.